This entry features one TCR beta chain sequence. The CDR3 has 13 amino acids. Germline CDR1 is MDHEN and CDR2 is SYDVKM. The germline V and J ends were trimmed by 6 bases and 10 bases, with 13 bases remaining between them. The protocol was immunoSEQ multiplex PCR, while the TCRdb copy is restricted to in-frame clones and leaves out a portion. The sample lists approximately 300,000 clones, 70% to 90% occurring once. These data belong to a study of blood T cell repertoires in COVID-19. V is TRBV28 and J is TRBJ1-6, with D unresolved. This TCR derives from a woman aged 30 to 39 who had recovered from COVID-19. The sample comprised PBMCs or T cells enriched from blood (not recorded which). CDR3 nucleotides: TGTGCCAGCAGAACGGAGGGAGGATCACCCCTCCACTTT. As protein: CASRTEGGSPLHF.